Listed below are T cell receptor beta chains from one sample, sequenced in a study of radiation and T cells in renal cell carcinoma. Profiling relied on immunoSEQ multiplex PCR, and the TCRdb table lists in-frame clones only, not all of them. The repertoire consists of around 180,000 clones, with about 88% occurring once and the leading ten covering over 9%. The sequencing here drew on blood, taken from a patient whose treatment included radiotherapy and nephrectomy. These receptors all come from a woman between 50 and 59 years old with renal cell carcinoma. Both conserved end residues are part of each CDR3. Fields, in order: clone size, D gene, CDR3 length, V gene, J gene, CDR3 protein, CDR3 DNA. A D gene is named only where the DNA matches it firmly. For some rows the clone size is stated as once, few or many, or as a class when expanded; others skip it.

size: once
D: NA
length: 15
V: TRBV9
J: TRBJ2-6
CDR3: CASSTLPSGANVLTF
DNA: TGTGCCAGCAGCACACTACCTAGTGGGGCCAACGTCCTGACTTTC

size: NA
D: NA
length: 15
V: TRBV18
J: TRBJ2-1
CDR3: CASSPPSGDTHEQFF
DNA: TGTGCCAGCTCACCCCCATCAGGGGACACCCATGAGCAGTTCTTC

size: NA
D: TRBD2
length: 13
V: TRBV19
J: TRBJ2-5
CDR3: CASRERGEETQYF
DNA: TGTGCCAGTAGGGAGCGGGGGGAAGAGACCCAGTACTTC

size: NA
D: TRBD1
length: 15
V: TRBV9
J: TRBJ1-1
CDR3: CASSPLGQGAAEAFF
DNA: TGTGCCAGCAGCCCCCTGGGACAGGGGGCCGCGGAAGCTTTCTTT

size: NA
D: NA
length: 15
V: TRBV29-1
J: TRBJ2-1
CDR3: CSVVSRGLVADEQFF
DNA: TGCAGCGTTGTCTCAAGAGGACTGGTGGCCGATGAGCAGTTCTTC

size: NA
D: NA
length: 13
V: TRBV7-8
J: TRBJ2-1
CDR3: CASTATSTDEQFF
DNA: TGTGCCAGCACCGCTACTAGCACCGATGAGCAGTTCTTC

size: NA
D: NA
length: 14
V: TRBV6-5
J: TRBJ1-4
CDR3: CASSPPGAREKLFF
DNA: TGTGCCAGCAGTCCCCCTGGGGCCCGGGAAAAACTGTTTTTT

size: NA
D: NA
length: 15
V: TRBV30
J: TRBJ2-6
CDR3: CAWNGGSSGADVLTF
DNA: TGTGCCTGGAACGGAGGAAGCTCTGGGGCCGACGTCCTGACTTTC

size: NA
D: NA
length: 16
V: TRBV19
J: TRBJ1-1
CDR3: CASRNQGNRMNTEAFF
DNA: TGTGCCAGTAGAAATCAGGGGAATCGGATGAACACTGAAGCTTTCTTT

size: NA
D: NA
length: 13
V: TRBV6-1
J: TRBJ1-6
CDR3: CASLIDRASPLHF
DNA: TGTGCCAGCCTTATCGATAGGGCCTCACCCCTCCACTTT

size: once
D: TRBD2
length: 22
V: TRBV19
J: TRBJ2-5
CDR3: CASSIQATPRLAGISGGETQYF
DNA: TGTGCCAGTAGTATACAGGCTACGCCCAGACTAGCGGGGATCAGCGGTGGAGAGACCCAGTACTTC

size: NA
D: NA
length: 15
V: TRBV5-1
J: TRBJ2-2
CDR3: CASSLSGGNTGELFF
DNA: TGCGCCAGCAGCTTGTCCGGGGGAAACACCGGGGAGCTGTTTTTT

size: once
D: NA
length: 14
V: TRBV7-9
J: TRBJ1-2
CDR3: CASSFPGPNYGYTF
DNA: TGTGCCAGCAGCTTTCCGGGACCTAACTATGGCTACACCTTC

size: NA
D: TRBD2
length: 17
V: TRBV11-2
J: TRBJ2-5
CDR3: CASSPNVEADGRQTQYF
DNA: TGTGCCAGCAGCCCAAATGTGGAGGCTGACGGGAGGCAGACCCAGTACTTC

size: NA
D: NA
length: 13
V: TRBV10-3
J: TRBJ1-1
CDR3: CAISGVVNTEAFF
DNA: TGTGCCATCAGTGGCGTCGTGAACACTGAAGCTTTCTTT

size: NA
D: NA
length: 15
V: TRBV5-4
J: TRBJ1-2
CDR3: CASSVSGQPNYGYTF
DNA: TGTGCCAGCAGCGTCTCCGGACAGCCGAACTATGGCTACACCTTC

size: NA
D: TRBD1
length: 16
V: TRBV30
J: TRBJ1-6
CDR3: CAWMKGGSSYNSPLHF
DNA: TGTGCCTGGATGAAAGGGGGCAGCTCCTATAATTCACCCCTCCACTTT

size: few
D: TRBD1
length: 12
V: TRBV2
J: TRBJ1-6
CDR3: CALGQVSSPLHF
DNA: TGTGCCCTAGGACAGGTTTCTTCACCCCTCCACTTT

size: NA
D: NA
length: 13
V: TRBV5-1
J: TRBJ2-7
CDR3: CASRPTVAYEQYF
DNA: TGCGCCAGCCGCCCGACGGTGGCCTACGAGCAGTACTTC

size: NA
D: NA
length: 13
V: TRBV6-5
J: TRBJ1-1
CDR3: CASSYKRNTEAFF
DNA: TGTGCCAGCAGTTATAAGAGGAACACTGAAGCTTTCTTT

size: once
D: NA
length: 15
V: TRBV5-6
J: TRBJ2-5
CDR3: CASSPYTYRQETQYF
DNA: TGTGCCAGCAGCCCCTACACCTATCGACAAGAGACCCAGTACTTC

size: once
D: NA
length: 17
V: TRBV2
J: TRBJ1-1
CDR3: CASSELNRERGDTEAFF
DNA: TGTGCCAGCAGTGAGTTAAACAGGGAAAGGGGGGACACTGAAGCTTTCTTT

size: NA
D: TRBD2
length: 13
V: TRBV27
J: TRBJ2-7
CDR3: CASSFGTSDEQYF
DNA: TGTGCCAGCAGTTTCGGGACTAGCGACGAGCAGTACTTC

size: few
D: NA
length: 13
V: TRBV5-1
J: TRBJ2-7
CDR3: CASSFDRVYEQYF
DNA: TGCGCCAGCAGCTTCGACAGAGTCTACGAGCAGTACTTC

size: NA
D: TRBD2
length: 15
V: TRBV5-8
J: TRBJ2-5
CDR3: CASSPTGGPEKTQYF
DNA: TGTGCCAGCAGCCCAACGGGGGGGCCGGAAAAGACCCAGTACTTC

size: NA
D: NA
length: 13
V: TRBV5-5
J: TRBJ2-1
CDR3: CASSLGVYNEQFF
DNA: TGTGCCAGCAGCTTGGGGGTTTACAATGAGCAGTTCTTC

size: NA
D: NA
length: 16
V: TRBV15
J: TRBJ1-2
CDR3: CATSSESKDPNYGYTF
DNA: TGTGCCACCAGCAGTGAATCAAAGGACCCTAACTATGGCTACACCTTC

size: NA
D: NA
length: 11
V: TRBV20-1
J: TRBJ1-2
CDR3: CTPGRAYGYTF
DNA: TGCACCCCGGGGCGGGCCTATGGCTACACCTTC

size: NA
D: NA
length: 13
V: TRBV7-9
J: TRBJ1-2
CDR3: CASSQGRDYGYTF
DNA: TGTGCCAGCAGCCAGGGGAGAGACTATGGCTACACCTTC

size: few
D: NA
length: 12
V: TRBV27
J: TRBJ2-7
CDR3: CASSGPGREQYF
DNA: TGTGCCAGCAGTGGGCCGGGACGCGAGCAGTACTTC

size: NA
D: NA
length: 13
V: TRBV5-1
J: TRBJ2-1
CDR3: CASSLNVINEQFF
DNA: TGCGCCAGCAGCTTGAATGTCATCAATGAGCAGTTCTTC

size: NA
D: NA
length: 14
V: TRBV6-5
J: TRBJ2-7
CDR3: CASSTTGTTYEQYF
DNA: TGTGCCAGCAGTACGACAGGGACTACCTACGAGCAGTACTTC